Given below is one T cell receptor beta chain in context. As yet, its antigen is unknown. Germline V gives CDR1 MDHEN, CDR2 SYDVKM. This CDR3 contains 15 residues. Germline trimming cut 10 bases from V and 7 bases from J; bases unmatched to any gene: 14. The entry originates in a study of cytotoxic CD8 clonotypes in ibrutinib-treated CLL. The wider study: Response sampling came at median roughly 12 months of treatment, ranging 6 to 36 months. General study findings and limits: Different sampling times were used for sustained-remission and progressing patients.

Depths of 1 in 200,000 to 1 in 1 million T cells were the sequencing target. The table came from immunoSEQ multiplex PCR; TCRdb's copy has only in-frame clones and leaves some out. This table holds roughly 200,000 clones, approximately 72% found once. The source material was PBMCs, sampled after 24 months of ibrutinib treatment. The chain carries TRBV28 and TRBJ1-2; 11 bases are a match to TRBD1. The receptor was derived from a human donor with chronic lymphocytic leukemia. The CDR3 region is CATSGQGAGIRGYTF. The CDR3 DNA follows: TGTGCCACTAGCGGACAGGGGGCTGGTATTCGTGGCTACACCTTC.